This record looks at one T cell receptor beta chain sequence and its context. The data were taken from a study of blood T cell repertoires in COVID-19. Clones were read by immunoSEQ multiplex PCR, and TCRdb kept only the in-frame ones, dropping some. The sample holds 64,000 or so clones; approximately 90% are singletons and the top ten take approximately 1.6%. The source of this sequence is a human donor in a cohort sampled during active COVID-19. The specimen sequenced was peripheral blood.

The CDR3 sequence is CASSPTSGSRDEQFF. The CDR3 DNA follows: TGCGCCAGCAGCCCCACTAGCGGGAGTCGGGATGAGCAGTTCTTC. J is TRBJ2-1 and V is TRBV4-1; 11 bases match TRBD2. Unmatched junction bases numbered 7, after V lost 4 bases and J lost 8 bases. Looked up from germline, CDR1 is MGHRA and CDR2 is YSYEKL. CDR3 length: 15 amino acids.